This TCR beta chain was identified in a study of T cell responses to AZD1222 COVID-19 vaccine. Sequencing was performed with immunoSEQ multiplex PCR; in TCRdb, only in-frame clones are kept and a portion is missing. The repertoire has 90,000 to 100,000 clones, around nine tenths of them found once; the top ten carry 9% to 14%. This CDR3 region has 15 residues. V trimming: 3 bases; J trimming: 4 bases; junction bases outside the gene matches: 6. Germline CDR1 GTSNPN, CDR2 SVGIG (reference sequence). The clonotype was recovered from an adult who received the AZD1222 COVID-19 vaccine. Here the sequenced sample was peripheral blood, taken 28 days after the second AZD1222 dose. The rearrangement joins TRBV30 to TRBJ2-1; 10 positions agree with TRBD2. CDR3 loop: CAWRARLAGYNEQFF. CDR3 DNA sequence: TGTGCCTGGAGGGCTCGACTAGCGGGTTACAATGAGCAGTTCTTC.